The T cell receptor beta chain described here comes from a study of technical replicates of blood from several donors (dated by TCRdb to about 2017). Points on this clone: Its antigen is still unknown. Relative to the germline gene, one junction end is altered; a read error may explain this.

Looking up the germline V gene yields CDR1 MNHEY and CDR2 SVGAGI. From cysteine to phenylalanine, the CDR3 is 13 amino acids long. Only CDR3 DNA is held: 39 bases, read in frame from base 1. Library prep was done by the immunoSEQ multiplex PCR assay. The table comes from immuneACCESS by way of TCRdb, which keeps in-frame sequences with V and J called. Part of the clones is missing from these tables; in studies checked, under half for an unresolved V gene and the rest for unknown reasons. For this sample there are approximately 15,000 clones; approximately 88% appear just once. The top ten clonotypes cover around 12% of the sample.

Sequencing used PBMCs. The sequence derives from a human donor in good health. Recombination linked TRBV6-5 to TRBJ2-5, with 7 junctional bases fitting TRBD1. The DNA reads as follows: TGTGCCAGCAGCACACGACAGGGATTCGTTCAGGACTTC. It encodes CASSTRQGFVQDF.